This T cell receptor (beta chain) is from a study of T cells in Graves' hyperthyroidism and ophthalmopathy. RNA transcripts provided the source from which TCR beta CDR3 regions were amplified. The TCR CDR3 was amplified in a first-round RT-PCR using the HTBI primer set. TCRdb reprocessed the multiplex PCR reads with MiXCR, giving one entry per CDR3 protein. This sample has about 590,000 distinct CDR3 sequences, with 15% to 19% found just once. In germline, CDR1 is GTSNPN, CDR2 SVGIG (reference sequence). The CDR3 sequence is 12 residues long. V gave up 1 base and J gave up 4 bases, with 7 bases separating them.

What was sequenced was blood. This clonotype was sampled from a woman under 40 with Graves' hyperthyroidism. The chain carries TRBV30 and TRBJ1-2, with no clear D. Here the CDR3 DNA reads TGTGCCTGGAGTGACGGGGTCTATGGCTACACCTTC. As protein: CAWSDGVYGYTF.